This TCR beta chain was captured in a study of T cells in Graves' hyperthyroidism and ophthalmopathy. The wider study: Peripheral blood was secured at the point of initial diagnosis, before any treatment.

This clonotype was observed at least ten times. Its antigen is undetermined. The study, taken as a whole, reports: Before onset, by a median of approximately 5.9 months, the model predicted ophthalmopathy. Most clonotypes expanded in the thyroid (above 0.001) were also present in blood.

From 8.5 to 10 ml of fresh peripheral blood, PBMCs were isolated. RNA transcripts were the template for amplifying TCR beta CDR3 regions. The study used the HTBI primer set for a first-round RT-PCR of the TCR CDR3. TCRdb called the multiplex PCR reads again in MiXCR, with one record for every CDR3 protein. Of under 350,000 distinct CDR3 sequences listed, roughly 15% are singletons. V lost 4 bases and J 7 bases, leaving 9 bases between the germline ends. CDR3 length equals 12 residues. CDR1 is SGHDT and CDR2 is YYEEEE in the germline V gene. The genes are TRBV5-6 and TRBJ2-1; no clear D. The TCR originated in a middle-aged woman with Graves' hyperthyroidism. The sample was blood. CDR3 in DNA: TGTGCCAGCAGCCGCTCGCGGAATGAGCAGTTCTTC. This gives the protein CASSRSRNEQFF.